This T cell receptor (beta chain) was obtained from a study of T cell repertoires in cytomegalovirus infection. Study as a whole: From public TCR beta signatures came an indication of both CMV infection and matching HLA type.

TCRdb redid the calling of the reads with MiXCR, one entry per CDR3 protein. The sample contains 350,000 to 500,000 distinct CDR3 sequences, approximately 32% of which appear only once. The length of the CDR3 is 16 residues. Germline CDR1 reads SGHTA; CDR2 reads FQGTGA. The V gene end was trimmed by 4 bases and the J gene end by 4 bases; junction bases not matched to a gene: 7. Comment on this clonotype: The antigen is unknown.

General study points: HLA-C-restricted TCR beta clonotypes specific for CMV led the ex vivo response. Pooled public TCR beta family frequency picked out CMV carriers with the relevant HLA.

The sequence was obtained from a human donor in good health (CMV status not recorded). Some clones in this sample may be carry-over from other donors' samples. V is TRBV7-3 and J is TRBJ2-2; 9 positions agree with TRBD2. The sample was PBMCs. The CDR3 DNA reads TGTGCCAGCAGCTCGGGACTAGCCTCACGCACCGGGGAGCTGTTTTTT. The encoded protein is CASSSGLASRTGELFF.